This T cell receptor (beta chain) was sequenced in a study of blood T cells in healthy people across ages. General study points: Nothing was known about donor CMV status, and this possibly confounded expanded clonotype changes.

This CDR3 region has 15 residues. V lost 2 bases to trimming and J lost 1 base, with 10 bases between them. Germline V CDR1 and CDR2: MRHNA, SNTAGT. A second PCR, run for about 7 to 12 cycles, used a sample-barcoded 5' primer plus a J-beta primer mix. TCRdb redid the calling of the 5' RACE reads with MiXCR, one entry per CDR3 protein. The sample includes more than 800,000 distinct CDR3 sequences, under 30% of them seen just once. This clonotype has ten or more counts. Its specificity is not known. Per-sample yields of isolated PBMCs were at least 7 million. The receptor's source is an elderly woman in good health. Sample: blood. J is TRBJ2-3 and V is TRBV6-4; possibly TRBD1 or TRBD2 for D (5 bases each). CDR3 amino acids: CASSDRGARTDTQYF. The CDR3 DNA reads TGTGCCAGCAGTGACAGAGGGGCCCGCACAGATACGCAGTATTTT.